This TCR beta chain came from a study of cytomegalovirus exposure and HLA in healthy donors. In the PCR, 60 Vbeta and 13 Jbeta primers were used. TCRdb's copy holds only in-frame clones and misses some; the assay was immunoSEQ multiplex PCR. The sample includes 200,000 to 250,000 clones, around 80% of them seen just once. The CDR3 is 15 residues long. Unmatched junction bases numbered 5, after V lost 4 bases and J lost 4 bases. Germline V lookup: CDR1 SGHNT, CDR2 YYREEE (reference sequence). J is TRBJ2-1 and V is TRBV5-4; TRBD1 aligns across 10 bases. The TCR was taken from a woman in her thirties or forties in good health and CMV-seronegative. Sequenced material: PBMCs. The CDR3 loop is CASSTDRGLYNEQFF. The CDR3 DNA follows: TGTGCCAGCAGCACCGACAGGGGGCTGTACAATGAGCAGTTCTTC.